This record covers a single T cell receptor (beta chain). Antigen: not known. A quantity of roughly 0.5 to 1 ug RNA underwent reverse transcription using random hexamers. TCRdb re-analysed the immunoSEQ multiplex PCR reads in MiXCR, keeping a single row per CDR3 protein. The sample yields about 150,000 distinct CDR3 sequences, approximately 93% seen once. The sample is drawn from a study of CD8 T cells in Susac syndrome. The study, taken as a whole, reports: It was acknowledged in the study that its TCR sequencing and HLA analysis involved a relatively small number of individuals.

Germline V lookup: CDR1 MNHNS, CDR2 SASEGT. The length of the CDR3 is 14 residues. V lost 2 bases to trimming and J lost 7 bases, with 9 bases between them. V gene TRBV6-1 combines with J gene TRBJ1-6, with a tentative D call TRBD1 (6 bases). This receptor was taken from a human donor with multiple sclerosis. The sequencing sample was made of CD4+ T cells from PBMCs. The CDR3 coding sequence is TGTGCCAGCAGTGAACTACAGGGAAATTCACCCCTCCACTTT. Encoded protein: CASSELQGNSPLHF.